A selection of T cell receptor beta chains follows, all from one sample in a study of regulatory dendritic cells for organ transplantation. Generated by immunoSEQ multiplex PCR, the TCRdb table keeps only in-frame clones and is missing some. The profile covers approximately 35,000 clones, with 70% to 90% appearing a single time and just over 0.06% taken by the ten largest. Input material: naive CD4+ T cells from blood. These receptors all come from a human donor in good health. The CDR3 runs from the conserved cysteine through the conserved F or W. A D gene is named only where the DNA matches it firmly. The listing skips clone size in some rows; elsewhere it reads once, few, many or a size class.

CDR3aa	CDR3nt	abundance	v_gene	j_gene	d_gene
CANGQTDNEQFF	TGTGCCAACGGACAGACCGACAATGAGCAGTTCTTC	NA	TRBV10-3	TRBJ2-1	NA
CASSVDPSSYEQYF	TGTGCCAGCAGCGTAGATCCGAGCTCCTACGAGCAGTACTTC	NA	TRBV9	TRBJ2-7	NA
CASSHSLGGGEETQYF	TGTGCCAGCAGCCACTCCTTAGGAGGGGGCGAGGAGACCCAGTACTTC	NA	TRBV14	TRBJ2-5	NA
CAWSVTGVSYGYTF	TGTGCCTGGAGTGTAACAGGGGTCTCCTATGGCTACACCTTC	NA	TRBV30	TRBJ1-2	TRBD1
CASSPPGNTIYF	TGTGCCAGCTCACCACCCGGAAACACCATATATTTT	once	TRBV18	TRBJ1-3	NA
CSARDRSEHF	TGCAGTGCTAGAGATCGCTCGGAACATTTT	NA	TRBV20-1	TRBJ2-3	NA
CASSTRYSWLAELTDTQYF	TGTGCCAGCAGCACCCGATATTCTTGGCTAGCGGAGCTCACAGATACGCAGTATTTT	once	TRBV11-2	TRBJ2-3	TRBD2
CASSLRLAGINEQFF	TGTGCCAGCAGCTTACGACTAGCGGGGATCAATGAGCAGTTCTTC	NA	TRBV7-3	TRBJ2-1	TRBD2
CASSADSPLNTEAFF	TGTGCCAGCTCGGCGGACAGCCCTTTGAACACTGAAGCTTTCTTT	NA	TRBV18	TRBJ1-1	NA
CASSTMPLFAEAFF	TGTGCCAGCAGTACCATGCCCTTATTTGCTGAAGCTTTCTTT	once	TRBV27	TRBJ1-1	NA
CASYRSMVNTEAFF	TGTGCCAGCTACCGCTCAATGGTGAACACTGAAGCTTTCTTT	NA	TRBV6-5	TRBJ1-1	NA
CASSQNLLRQGATNEKLFF	TGCGCCAGCAGCCAGAACCTTTTACGACAGGGTGCAACTAATGAAAAACTGTTTTTT	NA	TRBV4-1	TRBJ1-4	TRBD1
CASSQELAGWQFF	TGCGCCAGCAGCCAAGAATTAGCAGGTTGGCAGTTCTTC	NA	TRBV4-3	TRBJ2-1	NA
CASSVVSGPYNEQFF	TGTGCCAGCAGCGTAGTTAGCGGACCGTACAATGAGCAGTTCTTC	NA	TRBV9	TRBJ2-1	NA
CASRMTGTGELFF	TGTGCCAGCAGAATGACAGGGACCGGGGAGCTGTTTTTT	NA	TRBV28	TRBJ2-2	TRBD1
CASSPVITSGGGKQYF	TGTGCCAGCAGTCCAGTGATTACTAGCGGGGGCGGGAAGCAGTACTTC	NA	TRBV27	TRBJ2-7	TRBD2
CASSLELAGVGEQFF	TGTGCCAGCAGCTTGGAACTAGCGGGAGTCGGTGAGCAGTTCTTC	once	TRBV7-3	TRBJ2-1	TRBD2
CASSFSGAGQPQHF	TGTGCCAGCAGTTTTTCAGGGGCAGGTCAGCCCCAGCATTTT	NA	TRBV27	TRBJ1-5	NA
CASRLAPETYEQYF	TGTGCCAGCAGGCTAGCGCCTGAGACCTACGAGCAGTACTTC	NA	TRBV6-6	TRBJ2-7	NA
CASSSLGDSEAFF	TGTGCCAGCAGCTCATTGGGGGACTCGGAAGCTTTCTTT	NA	TRBV7-8	TRBJ1-1	NA
CASSARRVSGYEQYF	TGTGCCAGCAGCGCCAGGAGGGTTAGCGGCTACGAGCAGTACTTC	NA	TRBV7-2	TRBJ2-7	NA
CASSWPANEKLFF	TGTGCCAGCAGCTGGCCAGCTAATGAAAAACTGTTTTTT	NA	TRBV5-5	TRBJ1-4	NA